This TCR beta chain stems from a study of control samples from healthy donors and cancer patients (TCRdb year 2020). The method was the immunoSEQ multiplex PCR assay. TCRdb mirrors the immuneACCESS table, restricted to in-frame sequences. Some clones are absent from its copies; in checked studies, under half trace to an unresolved V gene, and the reason for the others is unknown. The sample table shows approximately 46,000 clones, and more than 75% are seen once. The ten largest clones take up around 9.6% of the sample. From the germline V gene, CDR1 is SGHRS and CDR2 is YFSETQ. Trimming leaves V shorter by 0 bases and J shorter by 3 bases, with the junction holding 6 bases beyond the gene matches. The cysteine opens and the phenylalanine closes a CDR3 of 15 amino acids. The DNA shown is the 45-base CDR3, in frame from base 1. In regard to this clone: The target of this receptor is not known. Per-nucleotide qualities are absent, and no much larger clonotype sits a single base away.

Sequenced sample: PBMCs. This chain joins TRBV5-1 to TRBJ2-7, with 7 bases aligning to TRBD2. This receptor was identified in a woman aged 55-70 years with lung cancer. The nucleotide sequence is TGCGCCAGCAGCTTGGTGGCGGGAGAGGGCTACGAGCAGTACTTC. It is translated as CASSLVAGEGYEQYF.